The 27 T cell receptor beta chains presented below share a single source sample, sequenced in a study of CD8+ T cells in alopecia areata. Sequencing relied on a cDNA template that was reverse transcribed from extracted RNA. Libraries were prepared by immunoSEQ multiplex PCR; TCRdb keeps only in-frame clonotypes and omits some of them. The sample shows some 150,000 clones, more than 45% of them seen only once. Sequenced material: CD8+ T cells sorted from blood, taken at week 0. These receptors were taken from a human donor with alopecia areata.

The rearrangement links TRBV30 to TRBJ2-1; no clear D gene. Trimming pared 0 bases from V and 5 bases from J, leaving 5 bases between. The V gene's germline CDR1 is GTSNPN and CDR2 SVGIG (reference sequence). The CDR3 extends over 12 amino acids. CDR3 amino acids: CAWSVADNEQFF. For the CDR3, the DNA is TGTGCCTGGAGTGTGGCCGACAATGAGCAGTTCTTC.

This chain joins TRBV2 and TRBJ2-4; the D gene is possibly TRBD1 (6 bases). The germline V gene encodes CDR1 SNHLY and CDR2 FYNNEI. The CDR3 length is 16 residues. The ends were cut back, 7 bases at V and 8 bases at J, with 24 bases in the middle. The CDR3 nucleotides read TGTGCCAGCATTCCCCCTCTGGGGGCAAAGGGGGACATTCAGTACTTC. Its translation is CASIPPLGAKGDIQYF.

The J gene is TRBJ2-7, the V gene TRBV6-5; D uncertain. This CDR3 contains 14 residues. V was trimmed by 0 bases and J by 0 bases, leaving 6 bases between them. From germline, CDR1 is MNHEY and CDR2 SVGAGI. Written as DNA, the CDR3 is TGTGCCAGCAGTTACTCCGGACCCTCCTACGAGCAGTACTTC. Protein product: CASSYSGPSYEQYF.

This sequence joins TRBV29-1 and TRBJ2-1, with D possibly TRBD2 on 5 matching bases. Germline V gene sequence: CDR1 SQVTM, CDR2 ANQGSEA. V was clipped by 7 bases and J by 4 bases, with 14 bases between them. The CDR3 consists of 13 residues. In DNA form, the CDR3 reads TGCAGCGCCCAGAACGGGGATTACAATGAGCAGTTCTTC. Protein sequence: CSAQNGDYNEQFF.

The chain employs TRBV2 and TRBJ2-1; D is perhaps TRBD2 (5 bases). V lost 7 bases to trimming and J lost 4 bases, with 14 bases between them. The CDR3 sequence is 14 residues long. Germline CDR1 is SNHLY and CDR2 is FYNNEI. The CDR3 region is CASIGLAGYNEQFF. CDR3 DNA sequence: TGTGCCAGCATTGGGCTAGCAGGTTACAATGAGCAGTTCTTC.

The chain combines TRBV23-1 with TRBJ1-6; 7 bases fit TRBD1. TRBV23-1 has ORF status, its function being uncertain. The CDR3 has 17 residues. The trim removed 1 base at V and 6 bases at J, leaving 9 bases unmatched. CDR3 in amino acids: CASSQWMETGFNSPLHF. The CDR3 coding sequence is TGCGCCAGCAGTCAATGGATGGAGACAGGGTTTAATTCACCCCTCCACTTT.

This clone occurred a few times. V usage is TRBV30 and J usage is TRBJ2-5; TRBD2 aligns across 13 bases. CDR1 and CDR2 (germline): GTSNPN, SVGIG (reference sequence). V dropped 0 bases and J dropped 5; count of bases not matched to a gene: 3. This CDR3 has 15 residues. CDR3 sequence reads: CAWSVLAGGPETQYF. Written as DNA, the CDR3 is TGTGCCTGGAGTGTACTAGCGGGGGGGCCGGAGACCCAGTACTTC.

The V call is TRBV29-1, the J call TRBJ1-2; 8 bases are a match to TRBD1. Germline CDR1 reads SQVTM; CDR2 reads ANQGSEA. This CDR3 comprises 15 residues. J gave up 3 bases and V 6 bases, and 12 bases lay outside the gene matches. CDR3 DNA: TGCAGCGTCGACCCCGGGACGGGACAGGACTATGGCTACACCTTC. This sequence encodes CSVDPGTGQDYGYTF.

V and J are TRBV27 and TRBJ2-7; no firm D call. Germline V gene data show CDR1 as MNHEY and CDR2 as SMNVEV (reference sequence). CDR3 size: 13 residues. V gave up 2 bases and J gave up 4 bases, with 9 bases separating them. CDR3 amino acids: CASSLGLAYEQYF. CDR3 bases: TGTGCCAGCAGTTTAGGGTTGGCTTACGAGCAGTACTTC.

The chain links TRBV29-1 to TRBJ1-2, with no clear D. The CDR3 has 11 residues. Per the germline V gene, CDR1 is SQVTM and CDR2 is ANQGSEA. Trimming stripped 6 bases from V and 5 bases from J, with 10 bases between. CDR3 nucleotides: TGCAGCGTCGCCGACATGTATGGCTACACCTTC. Amino acids: CSVADMYGYTF.

The chain employs TRBV5-1 and TRBJ2-1, with D perhaps given as TRBD1 or TRBD2 (5 bases each). From germline, CDR1 is SGHRS and CDR2 YFSETQ. Trimming removed 0 bases from V and 7 bases from J, with 23 bases in between. This CDR3 has 18 amino acids. CDR3 sequence reads: CASSLAFTAAGSGNEQFF. CDR3 sequence (DNA): TGCGCCAGCAGCTTGGCCTTTACCGCGGCAGGGAGTGGGAATGAGCAGTTCTTC.

The rearrangement links TRBV5-6 to TRBJ1-1; D not certain. Germline CDR1 and CDR2: SGHDT and YYEEEE. Trimming cost V 1 base and J 1 base, with 5 bases left between them. This CDR3 region has 13 residues. The CDR3 loop reads CASSLNQNTEAFF. The CDR3, as DNA: TGTGCCAGCAGCTTGAATCAGAACACTGAAGCTTTCTTT. Together with reference TRBV5-6 and TRBJ1-1, the CDR3 gives the full variable domain: DAGVTQSPTHLIKTRGQQVTLRCSPKSGHDTVSWYQQALGQGPQFIFQYYEEEERQRGNFPDRFSGHQFPNYSSELNVNALLLGDSALYLCASSLNQNTEAFFGQGTRLTVV.

This CDR3 reads CSYKQGWAFF. The CDR3 DNA follows: TGCAGCTATAAACAGGGATGGGCTTTCTTT. The chain is built from TRBV29-1 and TRBJ1-1; the D gene is possibly TRBD1 (6 bases). Germline V gene sequence: CDR1 SQVTM, CDR2 ANQGSEA. Trimming removed 8 bases at V and 11 bases at J, with 15 bases between. There are 10 residues in the CDR3.

This sequence joins TRBV27 and TRBJ2-7; maybe TRBD2 (6 bases). The germline V and J ends were trimmed by 3 bases and 3 bases, with 15 bases remaining between them. The CDR3 sequence is 15 residues long. The germline V gene has CDR1 MNHEY and CDR2 SMNVEV (reference sequence). The CDR3 sequence: CASSFLGGRFYEQYF. For the CDR3, the DNA is TGTGCCAGCAGTTTCCTCGGGGGACGTTTCTACGAGCAGTACTTC.

This clone was counted ten times or more. The rearrangement uses TRBV7-9 and TRBJ1-6; D ambiguous. Trimming shortened V by 3 bases and J by 11 bases, and 17 bases separated the two germline ends. The CDR3 runs 15 residues. Germline CDR1 SEHNR, CDR2 FQNEAQ (reference sequence). The CDR3 region is CASSLGKGSNTPLHF. The CDR3 nucleotides read TGTGCCAGCAGCTTGGGAAAAGGGTCCAATACACCCCTCCACTTT.

This chain connects TRBV15 to TRBJ2-1, with D perhaps TRBD1 or TRBD2 (5 bases each). This CDR3 has 13 residues. Germline V CDR1 and CDR2: LNHNV, YYDKDF (reference sequence). Trimming stripped 1 base from V and 7 bases from J, with 8 bases between. The CDR3 protein is CATSRAEGNEQFF. In DNA form, the CDR3 reads TGTGCCACCAGCAGAGCCGAGGGGAATGAGCAGTTCTTC.

The V call is TRBV5-1, the J call TRBJ1-2; no definite D call. Trimming stripped 4 bases from V and 8 bases from J, with 15 bases between. The CDR3 has 13 residues. From germline, CDR1 is SGHRS and CDR2 YFSETQ. The CDR3 sequence: CASSHNRVQGYTF. CDR3 nucleotides: TGCGCCAGCAGCCATAACAGAGTACAAGGCTACACCTTC.

The CDR3 is CSVTGTLVGWYTF. The CDR3 bases are TGCAGCGTTACCGGGACGCTGGTGGGGTGGTACACCTTC. The rearrangement links TRBV29-1 to TRBJ1-2; a weak D match, TRBD1 (5 bases). The germline gives CDR1 SQVTM, CDR2 ANQGSEA. The CDR3 is 13 amino acids. The ends were cut back, 5 bases at V and 11 bases at J, with 21 bases in the middle. Supplemented by reference TRBV29-1 and TRBJ1-2, the full variable domain reads SAVISQKPSRDICQRGTSLTIQCQVDSQVTMMFWYRQQPGQSLTLIATANQGSEATYESGFVIDKFPISRPNLTFSTLTVSNMSPEDSSIYLCSVTGTLVGWYTFGSGTRLTVV.

This chain connects TRBV5-1 to TRBJ1-1; D uncertain. The germline V gene has CDR1 SGHRS and CDR2 YFSETQ. This CDR3 comprises 12 residues. Trimming left V 4 bases short and J 3 bases short, with 7 bases between. Written as DNA, the CDR3 is TGCGCCAGCAGCGGCGGGCACACTGAAGCTTTCTTT. Amino acid sequence: CASSGGHTEAFF.

This clone was observed once. The CDR3 loop reads CAWSVEWSGNTEAFF. CDR3 bases: TGTGCCTGGAGTGTAGAGTGGTCAGGGAACACTGAAGCTTTCTTT. V gene TRBV30 combines with J gene TRBJ1-1; D not certain. In germline, CDR1 is GTSNPN, CDR2 SVGIG (reference sequence). Trimming pared 0 bases from V and 1 base from J, leaving 12 bases between. The CDR3 length is 15 residues. Full variable domain (rest looked up from reference TRBV30 and TRBJ1-1): SQTIHQWPATLVQPVGSPLSLECTVEGTSNPNLYWYRQAAGRGLQLLFYSVGIGQISSEVPQNLSASRPQDRQFILSSKKLLLSDSGFYLCAWSVEWSGNTEAFFGQGTRLTVV.

The chain couples TRBV30 to TRBJ2-7; TRBD2 is a possible D gene (5 bases). CDR3 size: 12 residues. The germline gives CDR1 GTSNPN, CDR2 SVGIG (reference sequence). V was trimmed by 0 bases and J by 7 bases, leaving 10 bases between them. The CDR3 loop reads CAWSVRRREQYF. The CDR3 DNA is TGTGCCTGGAGTGTACGAAGGAGGGAGCAGTACTTC.

The genes are TRBV2 and TRBJ2-5; 7 positions agree with TRBD1. This CDR3 has 15 amino acids. Germline V gene sequence: CDR1 SNHLY, CDR2 FYNNEI. Trimming cost V 6 bases and J 4 bases; bases outside gene matches: 11. The chain's CDR3 is CASSFPSGQRETQYF. The CDR3 bases are TGTGCCAGCAGCTTCCCCTCGGGACAGAGAGAGACCCAGTACTTC.

This chain links TRBV19 with TRBJ1-1, with 9 bases lining up with TRBD1. Germline CDR1 and CDR2: LNHDA and SQIVND (reference sequence). V was pared by 3 bases and J by 10 bases, with 6 bases of the junction left unmatched. The CDR3 contains 13 residues. The CDR3 spells CASSMGDRVGAFF. As DNA, the CDR3 is TGTGCCAGTAGTATGGGGGACAGGGTCGGAGCTTTCTTT.

In its sample, this clone was seen a few times. The gene calls are TRBV7-9 and TRBJ2-7, with D perhaps matching TRBD2 (6 bases). The CDR3 spans 16 residues. Germline CDR1 reads SEHNR; CDR2 reads FQNEAQ (reference sequence). The V and J ends lost 4 bases and 4 bases respectively, with 20 bases between them. The CDR3 region has the DNA TGTGCCAGCAGCTCCCCGGAGGAGGGAGGAGGTTACGAGCAGTACTTC. It encodes CASSSPEEGGGYEQYF. Full variable domain (remainder filled in from reference TRBV7-9 and TRBJ2-7): DTGVSQNPRHKITKRGQNVTFRCDPISEHNRLYWYRQTLGQGPEFLTYFQNEAQLEKSRLLSDRFSAERPKGSFSTLEIQRTEQGDSAMYLCASSSPEEGGGYEQYFGPGTRLTVT.

The V and J genes are TRBV15 and TRBJ1-5; D call uncertain. Germline CDR1 LNHNV, CDR2 YYDKDF (reference sequence). V was shortened by 2 bases and J by 1 base, with 9 bases between the two germline ends. The CDR3 is 15 amino acids. This CDR3 is CATSRTAGSNQPQHF. CDR3 nucleotides: TGTGCCACCAGCAGAACCGCGGGAAGCAATCAGCCCCAGCATTTT.

V and J are TRBV30 and TRBJ2-7; 7 nucleotides align to TRBD1. CDR1 is GTSNPN, CDR2 SVGIG, per germline (reference sequence). The CDR3 runs 14 residues. The trim removed 3 bases at V and 1 base at J, leaving 6 bases unmatched. This CDR3 reads CAWSVDRESYEQYF. The CDR3 DNA reads as TGTGCCTGGAGCGTCGACAGGGAATCCTACGAGCAGTACTTC.

The chain recombines TRBV4-3 with TRBJ1-1; possibly TRBD1 for D (6 bases). Germline CDR1 is LGHNA and CDR2 is YSLEER. The CDR3 has 14 amino acids. Trimming pared 0 bases from V and 6 bases from J, leaving 11 bases between. CDR3 sequence (DNA): TGCGCCAGCAGCCAAGACCGCAGGGGTCCTGAAGCTTTCTTT. It encodes CASSQDRRGPEAFF.